These 20 T cell receptor beta chains came from one sample sequenced in a study of blood T cell repertoires in COVID-19. Repertoires were generated with immunoSEQ multiplex PCR, while TCRdb's copy carries only in-frame clones and drops some. Among 150,000 or so clones listed, around 85% were seen once. Sample: peripheral blood. The receptors were sampled from a man in his fifties or sixties with COVID-19, enrolled during active disease.

The chain links TRBV11-3 to TRBJ2-7; 8 bases map to TRBD1. Germline V gene data show CDR1 as SGHNT and CDR2 as YENEEA. V was clipped by 5 bases and J by 0 bases; unmatched bases: 3. This CDR3 is 14 amino acids long. CDR3 region: CASSLDRGSYEQYF. In nucleotides, the CDR3 is TGTGCCAGCAGCCTCGACAGGGGCTCCTACGAGCAGTACTTC.

The chain has TRBV6-9 and TRBJ2-5; 7 bases agree with TRBD1. Germline V gene lookup returns CDR1 MNHGY and CDR2 SVAAGI. J lost 2 bases, V lost 5 bases, and 8 bases had no gene match. The CDR3 runs to 15 residues. The CDR3 reads CASSLLRQGQETQYF. As DNA, the CDR3 is TGTGCCAGCAGTCTTCTCCGACAGGGACAAGAGACCCAGTACTTC.

V usage is TRBV6-6 and J usage is TRBJ1-5; D may be TRBD1 (6 bases). V lost 6 bases to trimming and J lost 2 bases, with 8 bases between them. This CDR3 contains 13 residues. CDR1 is MNHNY, CDR2 SVGAGI, per germline (reference sequence). The CDR3 sequence: CASRGAGNQPQHF. Written as DNA, the CDR3 is TGTGCCAGCAGGGGGGCAGGCAATCAGCCCCAGCATTTT.

V usage is TRBV7-2 and J usage is TRBJ1-2, with 9 bases identical to TRBD1. The CDR3 runs to 12 residues. The germline CDR1 and CDR2 sequences are SGHTA and FQGNSA. Trimming took 7 bases from V and 7 from J; bases not matched to a gene: 4. The CDR3 sequence: CASNNRGLGYTF. The CDR3, as DNA: TGTGCCAGCAACAACAGGGGGCTTGGCTACACCTTC.

The chain links TRBV19 to TRBJ1-5, with 11 nucleotides matching TRBD1. With V trimmed by 5 bases and J by 6 bases, 9 bases remained unmatched. Looked up from germline, CDR1 is LNHDA and CDR2 is SQIVND (reference sequence). The CDR3 is 16 residues long. The CDR3 sequence is CASSYRGQGASQPQHF. CDR3 bases: TGTGCCAGTAGTTACCGAGGACAGGGGGCTAGTCAGCCCCAGCATTTT.

V and J are TRBV5-8 and TRBJ1-5, with a possible D match to TRBD1 (5 bases). This CDR3 has 15 amino acids. Looked up from germline, CDR1 is SGHTS and CDR2 is YDEGEE. Trimming pared 4 bases from V and 0 bases from J, leaving 11 bases between. CDR3 sequence: CASSRQGFSNQPQHF. The CDR3 bases are TGTGCCAGCAGCCGCCAGGGCTTTAGCAATCAGCCCCAGCATTTT.

The chain has TRBV2 and TRBJ2-3, with TRBD1 identical over 8 bases. V lost 5 bases and J lost 3; bases outside the gene matches: 7. CDR1 is SNHLY and CDR2 is FYNNEI in the germline V gene. The CDR3 runs to 15 residues. The CDR3 spells CASSFGTGETDTQYF. CDR3 sequence (DNA): TGTGCCAGCAGTTTTGGGACAGGAGAGACAGATACGCAGTATTTT.

The sample holds one count of this clone. Mismatch with germline at one junction end may stem from a read error. The gene calls are TRBV7-9 and TRBJ2-3; 13 bases are shared with TRBD2. The CDR3 is made up of 16 amino acids. Germline lookup yields CDR1 SEHNR and CDR2 FQNEAQ (reference sequence). The CDR3 nucleotides are TGTGCCAGCAGCCCGGGACTAGCGGGGAGCACAGATGCGCAGTATTTT. The encoded protein is CASSPGLAGSTDAQYF.

The chain recombines TRBV11-2 with TRBJ1-4; 9 positions agree with TRBD1. CDR1 is SGHAT, CDR2 FQNNGV, per germline. The CDR3 contains 14 residues. J lost 8 bases, V lost 5 bases, and 6 bases had no gene match. The CDR3 DNA follows: TGTGCCAGCAGCACGGGACAGGGAAGAGAAAAACTGTTTTTT. It specifies CASSTGQGREKLFF. The complete variable domain, with remaining parts taken from reference TRBV11-2 and TRBJ1-4, reads EAGVAQSPRYKIIEKRQSVAFWCNPISGHATLYWYQQILGQGPKLLIQFQNNGVVDDSQLPKDRFSAERLKGVDSTLKIQPAKLEDSAVYLCASSTGQGREKLFFGSGTQLSVL.

The chain is built from TRBV10-3 and TRBJ2-5; D possibly corresponds to TRBD2 (7 bases). V was trimmed by 11 bases and J by 5 bases, leaving 12 bases between them. The CDR3 totals 11 residues. In germline, CDR1 is ENHRY, CDR2 SYGVKD. The CDR3: CAGGAGETQYF. In nucleotides, the CDR3 is TGTGCCGGGGGGGCAGGGGAGACCCAGTACTTC.

The table lists this clone with a few counts. CDR3 DNA sequence: TGTGCCAGCAGCTTATTGCAGGTGGCGAACTATGGCTACACCTTC. It translates to CASSLLQVANYGYTF. V and J are TRBV7-9 and TRBJ1-2; the D is unclear. CDR3 length: 15 residues. Per germline, CDR1 SEHNR and CDR2 FQNEAQ (reference sequence). Trimming pared 2 bases from V and 2 bases from J, leaving 12 bases between.

This clone was seen only once. J is TRBJ1-1 and V is TRBV4-3; TRBD1 aligns across 7 bases. CDR3 length: 16 amino acids. Germline CDR1 LGHNA, CDR2 YSLEER. The V and J ends lost 0 bases and 2 bases, in that order; junction bases with no gene match: 6. CDR3 in amino acids: CASSQEWTGLNTEAFF. As DNA, the CDR3 is TGCGCCAGCAGCCAAGAGTGGACAGGCTTAAACACTGAAGCTTTCTTT.

This clone was counted a few times. The V gene is TRBV18, the J gene TRBJ1-2, with D unresolved. The CDR3 totals 17 residues. Germline lookup yields CDR1 KGHSH and CDR2 LQKENI. V was trimmed by 2 bases and J by 4 bases, leaving 20 bases between them. The CDR3 sequence is CASSPYGGLSTSYGYTF. In DNA form, the CDR3 reads TGTGCCAGCTCACCATATGGCGGCCTTTCGACTAGCTATGGCTACACCTTC.

The V gene is TRBV6-2 or TRBV6-3, the J gene TRBJ1-2, with 7 bases lining up with TRBD1. The CDR3 has 17 amino acids. CDR1 and CDR2 from the germline V gene are MNHEY and SVGEGT. Losses at the gene ends were 2 bases for V and 2 bases for J; bases not matched to a gene: 11. The CDR3 DNA reads TGTGCCAGCAGTTACAACCAGGGGGATATTTACAACTATGGCTACACCTTC. Amino acid sequence: CASSYNQGDIYNYGYTF.

V gene TRBV19 combines with J gene TRBJ2-7, with TRBD1 matching over 8 bases. The CDR3 has 11 amino acids. V lost 6 bases to trimming and J lost 6 bases; unmatched junction nucleotides: 1. Looked up from germline, CDR1 is LNHDA and CDR2 is SQIVND (reference sequence). The CDR3 loop is CASSRGPEQYF. In nucleotides, the CDR3 is TGTGCCAGTAGCAGGGGGCCCGAGCAGTACTTC. The complete variable domain, with remaining parts taken from reference TRBV19 and TRBJ2-7, reads DGGITQSPKYLFRKEGQNVTLSCEQNLNHDAMYWYRQDPGQGLRLIYYSQIVNDFQKGDIAEGYSVSREKKESFPLTVTSAQKNPTAFYLCASSRGPEQYFGPGTRLTVT.

The chain joins TRBV9 to TRBJ1-2; no definite D call. The CDR3 covers 13 residues. Per the germline V gene, CDR1 is SGDLS and CDR2 is YYNGEE. V lost 0 bases and J lost 5, with 8 bases in between. The CDR3 here is CASSVGTNYGYTF. Written as DNA, the CDR3 is TGTGCCAGCAGCGTAGGAACAAATTATGGCTACACCTTC.

V usage is TRBV19 and J usage is TRBJ1-5; tentatively, D is TRBD1 (6 bases). V lost 7 bases and J 0 bases, leaving 13 bases between the germline ends. Per the germline V gene, CDR1 is LNHDA and CDR2 is SQIVND (reference sequence). The CDR3 consists of 15 residues. CDR3 coding DNA: TGTGCCAGTACCCGGGGGGGGCTTAGCAATCAGCCCCAGCATTTT. Amino acid sequence: CASTRGGLSNQPQHF.

CDR3 in amino acids: CASSWQDYGYTF. DNA of the CDR3: TGTGCCAGCAGTTGGCAGGACTATGGCTACACCTTC. The rearrangement joins TRBV28 to TRBJ1-2; no firm D call. The CDR3 length is 12 residues. V lost 4 bases, J lost 3 bases, and 6 bases lay in between. Germline V CDR1 and CDR2: MDHEN, SYDVKM.

V is TRBV19 and J is TRBJ1-5; TRBD1 matches at 8 bases. Trimming took 5 bases from V and 2 from J; bases not matched to a gene: 14. CDR1 LNHDA and CDR2 SQIVND come from the germline V gene (reference sequence). The CDR3 is 18 residues long. CDR3 DNA sequence: TGTGCCAGTAGTGGTCCTATGGACAGGGATTTAGGCAATCAGCCCCAGCATTTT. It is translated as CASSGPMDRDLGNQPQHF.

V and J are TRBV3-1 (or the pseudogene TRBV3-2) and TRBJ1-2; TRBD1 is a possible D gene (5 bases). This CDR3 region has 15 residues. Trimming left V 0 bases short and J 1 base short, with 9 bases between. Germline CDR1 reads LGHDT; CDR2 reads YNNKEL (reference sequence). CDR3 DNA: TGTGCCAGCAGCCAAGATACGGGGGATAACTATGGCTACACCTTC. It translates to CASSQDTGDNYGYTF.